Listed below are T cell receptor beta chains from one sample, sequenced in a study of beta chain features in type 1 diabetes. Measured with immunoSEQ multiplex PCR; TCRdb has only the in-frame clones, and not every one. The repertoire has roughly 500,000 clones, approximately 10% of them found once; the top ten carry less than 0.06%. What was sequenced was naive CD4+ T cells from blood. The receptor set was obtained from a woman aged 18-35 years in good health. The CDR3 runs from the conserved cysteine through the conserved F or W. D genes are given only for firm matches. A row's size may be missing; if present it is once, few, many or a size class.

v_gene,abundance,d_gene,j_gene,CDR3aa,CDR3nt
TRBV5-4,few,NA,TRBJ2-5,CASSLGLGETQYF,TGTGCCAGCAGCTTGGGCCTCGGAGAGACCCAGTACTTC
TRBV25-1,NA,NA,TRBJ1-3,CASSDGQVRNTIYF,TGTGCCAGCAGTGATGGTCAGGTCAGAAACACCATATATTTT
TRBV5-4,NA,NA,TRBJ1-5,CASSLKAEPNQPQHF,TGTGCCAGCAGCTTGAAGGCAGAGCCTAATCAGCCCCAGCATTTT
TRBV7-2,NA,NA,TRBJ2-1,CASSSSRHNEQFF,TGTGCCAGCAGCTCGTCCCGGCATAATGAGCAGTTCTTC
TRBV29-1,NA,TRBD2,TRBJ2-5,CSVVMGLAGTSKTQYF,TGCAGCGTTGTGATGGGACTAGCGGGGACTTCGAAGACCCAGTACTTC
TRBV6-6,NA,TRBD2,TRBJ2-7,CASSRGTSDFGEQYF,TGTGCCAGCAGTCGGGGGACTAGCGATTTTGGGGAGCAGTACTTC
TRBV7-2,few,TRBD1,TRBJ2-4,CASSRQDRVLAKNIQYF,TGTGCCAGCAGCCGACAGGACAGGGTATTGGCCAAAAACATTCAGTACTTC
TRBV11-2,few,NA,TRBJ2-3,CASSLDLGRVDTQYF,TGTGCCAGCAGCTTAGATCTGGGCAGGGTAGATACGCAGTATTTT
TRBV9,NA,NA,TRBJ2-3,CASSTQPTVNTDTQYF,TGTGCCAGCAGCACCCAGCCGACCGTTAACACAGATACGCAGTATTTT
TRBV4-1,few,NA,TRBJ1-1,CASSQPRRGKMNTEAFF,TGCGCCAGCAGCCAGCCAAGGCGGGGAAAGATGAACACTGAAGCTTTCTTT
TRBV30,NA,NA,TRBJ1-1,CAWSVSEATEAFF,TGTGCCTGGAGTGTTAGTGAGGCCACTGAAGCTTTCTTT
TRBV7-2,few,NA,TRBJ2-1,CASSSRPPASNEQFF,TGTGCCAGCAGCTCCAGGCCCCCGGCGAGCAATGAGCAGTTCTTC
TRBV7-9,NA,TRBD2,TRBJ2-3,CASSPGAGGTDTQYF,TGTGCCAGCAGCCCAGGAGCGGGGGGCACAGATACGCAGTATTTT
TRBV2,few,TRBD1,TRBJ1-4,CASSDLNRGEKLFF,TGTGCCAGCAGTGACCTGAACAGGGGAGAAAAACTGTTTTTT
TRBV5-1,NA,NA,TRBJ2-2,CASSSRGTGAGELFF,TGCGCCAGCAGCTCCCGAGGGACTGGGGCCGGGGAGCTGTTTTTT
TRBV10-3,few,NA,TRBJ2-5,CAISDPGQRETQYF,TGTGCCATCAGTGACCCGGGCCAACGGGAGACCCAGTACTTC
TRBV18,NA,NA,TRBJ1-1,CASSPPPPGQDTEAFF,TGTGCCAGCTCACCCCCCCCTCCGGGTCAGGACACTGAAGCTTTCTTT
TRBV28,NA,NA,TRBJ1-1,CAALEARKDEAFF,TGTGCCGCGCTGGAGGCCCGTAAGGATGAAGCTTTCTTT
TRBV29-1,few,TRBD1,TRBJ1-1,CSVERQGANTEAFF,TGCAGCGTTGAGAGACAGGGAGCGAACACTGAAGCTTTCTTT
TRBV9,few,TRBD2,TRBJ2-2,CASSPGLAANTGELFF,TGTGCCAGCAGCCCCGGACTAGCGGCAAACACCGGGGAGCTGTTTTTT
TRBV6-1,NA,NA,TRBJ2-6,CASSDYQVPVRANVLTF,TGTGCCAGCAGTGATTACCAGGTACCCGTTAGAGCCAACGTCCTGACTTTC
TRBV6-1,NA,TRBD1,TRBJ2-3,CASSEGDRGRITDTQYF,TGTGCCAGCAGTGAAGGGGACAGGGGGCGGATCACAGATACGCAGTATTTT
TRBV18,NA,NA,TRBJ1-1,CASQTASETEAFF,TGTGCCAGTCAGACCGCATCCGAAACTGAAGCTTTCTTT
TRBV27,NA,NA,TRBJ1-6,CASRLNNREGSPLHF,TGTGCCAGCCGTCTCAATAACAGGGAGGGTTCACCCCTCCACTTT
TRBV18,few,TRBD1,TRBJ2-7,CASSPGQTYEQYF,TGTGCCAGCTCGCCGGGACAGACCTACGAGCAGTACTTC
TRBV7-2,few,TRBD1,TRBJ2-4,CASSLGQLAKNIQYF,TGTGCCAGCAGCTTGGGACAGTTAGCCAAAAACATTCAGTACTTC
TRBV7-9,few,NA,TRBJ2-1,CASSLWGVLNNEQFF,TGTGCCAGCAGCCTCTGGGGGGTGCTTAATAATGAGCAGTTCTTC
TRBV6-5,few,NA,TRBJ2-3,CASTQPATDTQYF,TGTGCCAGCACGCAACCCGCCACAGATACGCAGTATTTT
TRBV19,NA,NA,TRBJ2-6,CASSGQSGANVLTF,TGTGCCAGTAGTGGACAGTCTGGGGCCAACGTCCTGACTTTC
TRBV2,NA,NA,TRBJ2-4,CASRRQGNGNIQYF,TGTGCCAGCAGACGGCAGGGGAATGGAAACATTCAGTACTTC
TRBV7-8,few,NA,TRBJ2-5,CASSRVGSETQYF,TGTGCCAGCAGCCGCGTGGGATCGGAGACCCAGTACTTC
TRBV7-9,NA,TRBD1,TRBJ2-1,CASSLGTGRNNEQFF,TGTGCCAGCAGCTTAGGGACAGGGAGGAACAATGAGCAGTTCTTC
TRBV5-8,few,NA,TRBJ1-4,CASSLGYGVEKLFF,TGTGCCAGCAGCTTGGGATACGGGGTTGAAAAACTGTTTTTT
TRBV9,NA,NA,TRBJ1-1,CASSNTVDGTEAFF,TGTGCCAGCAGCAATACAGTGGATGGCACTGAAGCTTTCTTT
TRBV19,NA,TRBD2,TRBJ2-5,CASSKLATETQYF,TGTGCCAGTAGTAAACTAGCGACAGAGACCCAGTACTTC
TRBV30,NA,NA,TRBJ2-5,CAWSVWGQETQYF,TGTGCCTGGAGTGTTTGGGGACAAGAGACCCAGTACTTC
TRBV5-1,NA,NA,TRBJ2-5,CASSFQAVPGYQETQYF,TGCGCCAGCAGCTTCCAGGCGGTGCCAGGATACCAAGAGACCCAGTACTTC
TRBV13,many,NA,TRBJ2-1,CASSPYNEQFF,TGTGCCAGCAGCCCCTACAATGAGCAGTTCTTC
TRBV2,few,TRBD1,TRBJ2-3,CASTGADTQYF,TGTGCCAGTACAGGGGCAGATACGCAGTATTTT
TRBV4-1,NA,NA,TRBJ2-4,CASRYRQGLLNIQYF,TGCGCCAGCAGGTACAGACAGGGACTGTTAAACATTCAGTACTTC
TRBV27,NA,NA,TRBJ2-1,CASSLSFRGSKNEQFF,TGTGCCAGCAGTTTATCCTTTAGGGGCTCGAAGAATGAGCAGTTCTTC
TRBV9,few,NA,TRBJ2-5,CASSVVVARGQLYF,TGTGCCAGCAGCGTAGTTGTCGCGCGGGGGCAACTTTACTTC
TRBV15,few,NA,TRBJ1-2,CATSNTRGPYGYTF,TGTGCCACCAGTAATACCAGGGGTCCCTATGGCTACACCTTC
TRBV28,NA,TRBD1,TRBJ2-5,CASSLYTGGWETQYF,TGTGCCAGCAGTTTATATACAGGGGGCTGGGAGACCCAGTACTTC
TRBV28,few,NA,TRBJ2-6,CASSSLFSGANVLTF,TGTGCCAGCAGTTCCCTTTTCTCTGGGGCCAACGTCCTGACTTTC